This TCR beta chain was observed in a study of blood T cell repertoires in COVID-19. The assay was immunoSEQ multiplex PCR, and TCRdb's table has in-frame clones only and misses some. The top ten hold 3.5% to 4% of the sample, which has tens of thousands of clones, about four fifths seen once. CDR1 and CDR2 (germline): WNHNN, SYGVQD (reference sequence). The CDR3 totals 16 residues. Trimming cost V 11 bases and J 10 bases; bases outside gene matches: 17. Sequencing was carried out using PBMCs or T cells enriched from blood (not recorded which). The TCR was taken from a woman aged 40 to 50 with acute COVID-19. The rearrangement links TRBV10-1 to TRBJ1-6; 10 bases align to TRBD1. The CDR3 bases are TGCGCCGGCAACACTTGCGGGGGACAGGGGAGGTCACCCCTCCACTTT. Residues: CAGNTCGGQGRSPLHF.